This T cell receptor beta chain was retrieved from a study of shared clonotypes between healthy human individuals. Study results and caveats: About 5.2% was the fraction of naive CD4 clonotypes found shared across a few donors.

Sequencing was at deep level. This table comes from immunoSEQ multiplex PCR, and its TCRdb copy is limited to in-frame clones, with some not included. Among about 2 million clones listed, less than 95% were seen once. In the case of this clone: The antigen is undetermined.

Naive CD8 cells were CD45RO-negative, positively selected for CCR7, excluding terminally differentiated effector memory CD45RA+ cells. Trimming pared 5 bases from V and 0 bases from J, leaving 13 bases between. The CDR3 runs to 15 residues. The germline gives CDR1 MNHEY, CDR2 SMNVEV (reference sequence). The sequence came from a young man in good health. The V call is TRBV27, the J call TRBJ1-2; D is undetermined. The sequencing input was naive CD8+ T cells sorted from blood. CDR3 in amino acids: CASSPRGLANYGYTF. The DNA for the CDR3 is TGTGCCAGCAGTCCCCGCGGACTAGCTAACTATGGCTACACCTTC.